The rows below give T cell receptor beta chains drawn from one sample of a study of T-cell memory formation after mild COVID-19. TCRdb recomputed calls from the 5' RACE reads with MiXCR, one row per CDR3 protein. The table has some 130,000 distinct CDR3 sequences, over 15% seen once. Sequencing input: PBMCs or a T cell subset sorted from them (not recorded which). The source is a man between 18 and 29 years old who had mild COVID-19 (a few samples of this study predate the infection). Cell type and time point are not known. Each CDR3 is given with its conserved first and last residue. The order of the fields is CDR3 DNA, CDR3 protein, V gene, D gene, clone size, J gene. D genes are given only for firm matches. Rows may omit the clone size; those that give it use once, few, many or a size class.

CDR3nt: TGCGCCAGCAGCTCAGCGGGGGCCAACACAGATACGCAGTATTTT
CDR3aa: CASSSAGANTDTQYF
v_gene: TRBV5-1
d_gene: TRBD2
abundance: many
j_gene: TRBJ2-3

CDR3nt: TGTGCCAGCAGTTCGCCTTCCAGGGGAGCAACTAATGAAAAACTGTTTTTT
CDR3aa: CASSSPSRGATNEKLFF
v_gene: TRBV6-2/TRBV6-3
d_gene: NA
abundance: few
j_gene: TRBJ1-4

CDR3nt: TGCGCCAGCAGCAGCGAGGGCGCAGATACGCAGTATTTT
CDR3aa: CASSSEGADTQYF
v_gene: TRBV5-1
d_gene: NA
abundance: many
j_gene: TRBJ2-3

CDR3nt: TGTGCCAGCAGCCAAGGGGGGACTAGCAAGGACACCGGGGAGCTGTTTTTT
CDR3aa: CASSQGGTSKDTGELFF
v_gene: TRBV3-1
d_gene: TRBD2
abundance: few
j_gene: TRBJ2-2

CDR3nt: TGTGCCAGCAGCTTGGGGGACAGGGTTTATTCACCCCTCCACTTT
CDR3aa: CASSLGDRVYSPLHF
v_gene: TRBV5-6
d_gene: TRBD1
abundance: NA
j_gene: TRBJ1-6

CDR3nt: TGTGCCAGCAGTGGTGGAACAGGGTTCAATCAGCCCCAGCATTTT
CDR3aa: CASSGGTGFNQPQHF
v_gene: TRBV6-1
d_gene: NA
abundance: NA
j_gene: TRBJ1-5

CDR3nt: TGTGCCAGCAGCTCCCAAAGACTAGGTCAGCCCCAGCATTTT
CDR3aa: CASSSQRLGQPQHF
v_gene: TRBV7-2
d_gene: NA
abundance: NA
j_gene: TRBJ1-5

CDR3nt: TGTGCCAGCAGTGGGACAGGGGCCGATCAGCCCCAGCATTTT
CDR3aa: CASSGTGADQPQHF
v_gene: TRBV2
d_gene: TRBD1
abundance: many
j_gene: TRBJ1-5

CDR3nt: TGTGCCAGCAGCCAAGATGGGCTAGCTAGCAATGAGCAGTTCTTC
CDR3aa: CASSQDGLASNEQFF
v_gene: TRBV3-1
d_gene: NA
abundance: few
j_gene: TRBJ2-1

CDR3nt: TGCGCCAGCAGTGAGTCCCCTAACTATGGCTACACCTTC
CDR3aa: CASSESPNYGYTF
v_gene: TRBV10-1
d_gene: NA
abundance: few
j_gene: TRBJ1-2

CDR3nt: TGTGCCTGGGATGGACAGGGGCAAGAGACCCAGTACTTC
CDR3aa: CAWDGQGQETQYF
v_gene: TRBV30
d_gene: TRBD1
abundance: NA
j_gene: TRBJ2-5

CDR3nt: TGCAGCGTAGGAGGGGTGAGCAACACTGAAGCTTTCTTT
CDR3aa: CSVGGVSNTEAFF
v_gene: TRBV29-1
d_gene: NA
abundance: NA
j_gene: TRBJ1-1

CDR3nt: TGCGCCAGCAGCTCGACTAGCGGGGCGGATACGCAGTATTTT
CDR3aa: CASSSTSGADTQYF
v_gene: TRBV5-1
d_gene: TRBD2
abundance: NA
j_gene: TRBJ2-3

CDR3nt: TGTGCCATCAGGGGGGGTCCCGATGAAAAACTGTTTTTT
CDR3aa: CAIRGGPDEKLFF
v_gene: TRBV10-3
d_gene: NA
abundance: once
j_gene: TRBJ1-4

CDR3nt: TGTGCCAGCAGACCGTCCGGAGGTGCCGGAATAAATTCACCCCTCCACTTT
CDR3aa: CASRPSGGAGINSPLHF
v_gene: TRBV6-2/TRBV6-3
d_gene: NA
abundance: many
j_gene: TRBJ1-6

CDR3nt: TGCAGCGTTTCCGAGGGTTACACTGAAGCTTTCTTT
CDR3aa: CSVSEGYTEAFF
v_gene: TRBV29-1
d_gene: NA
abundance: NA
j_gene: TRBJ1-1

CDR3nt: TGCAGTGCTAGAGTAATTGGGTTCGCGGGGGCCCCGGTACTGTTCTTC
CDR3aa: CSARVIGFAGAPVLFF
v_gene: TRBV20-1
d_gene: NA
abundance: NA
j_gene: TRBJ2-1

CDR3nt: TGCGCCAGCAGCTGGTCGGGGTTCAACACTGAAGCTTTCTTT
CDR3aa: CASSWSGFNTEAFF
v_gene: TRBV5-1
d_gene: NA
abundance: few
j_gene: TRBJ1-1

CDR3nt: TGTGCCAGCAGCCCGGACAGTAGGGCCGGGGAGCTGTTTTTT
CDR3aa: CASSPDSRAGELFF
v_gene: TRBV7-2
d_gene: NA
abundance: many
j_gene: TRBJ2-2

CDR3nt: TGTGCCAGCAGCCAAGATACAGGGGCCAATCAGCCCCAGCATTTT
CDR3aa: CASSQDTGANQPQHF
v_gene: TRBV3-1
d_gene: TRBD1
abundance: NA
j_gene: TRBJ1-5

CDR3nt: TGCGCCAGCAGCCCATCCGGAGCGGGGGGGCTCGACGAGCAGTACTTC
CDR3aa: CASSPSGAGGLDEQYF
v_gene: TRBV5-1
d_gene: TRBD2
abundance: few
j_gene: TRBJ2-7

CDR3nt: TGCGCCAGCAGCCAAGGGGCAGGGTATCCCCAAGAGACCCAGTACTTC
CDR3aa: CASSQGAGYPQETQYF
v_gene: TRBV4-3
d_gene: NA
abundance: medium-sized
j_gene: TRBJ2-5

CDR3nt: TGTGCCAGCACCCTAAGTAGGCATAAGAACACTGAAGCTTTCTTT
CDR3aa: CASTLSRHKNTEAFF
v_gene: TRBV12-3/TRBV12-4
d_gene: NA
abundance: NA
j_gene: TRBJ1-1

CDR3nt: TGTGCCAGCAGCCCATTGGGTGGGCAGAGGGGTTCACCCCTCCACTTT
CDR3aa: CASSPLGGQRGSPLHF
v_gene: TRBV7-2
d_gene: NA
abundance: few
j_gene: TRBJ1-6

CDR3nt: TGCGCCAGCAGCTTGAGTAGCGGGGGTGGAGAGCAGTACTTC
CDR3aa: CASSLSSGGGEQYF
v_gene: TRBV5-1
d_gene: TRBD2
abundance: many
j_gene: TRBJ2-7

CDR3nt: TGCGCCAGCCGGTGGGCAGGAGGCACAGATACGCAGTATTTT
CDR3aa: CASRWAGGTDTQYF
v_gene: TRBV5-1
d_gene: NA
abundance: NA
j_gene: TRBJ2-3

CDR3nt: TGCGCCAGCAGCCGGGACGGCTCCCAAGAGACCCAGTACTTC
CDR3aa: CASSRDGSQETQYF
v_gene: TRBV5-1
d_gene: NA
abundance: few
j_gene: TRBJ2-5

CDR3nt: TGCGCCAGCAGCGGAGGGGGCGTCACAGATACGCAGTATTTT
CDR3aa: CASSGGGVTDTQYF
v_gene: TRBV4-3
d_gene: NA
abundance: few
j_gene: TRBJ2-3

CDR3nt: TGTGCCAGCAGCCACGGAGGTATAGCGGGGGGAACCGGGGAGCTGTTTTTT
CDR3aa: CASSHGGIAGGTGELFF
v_gene: TRBV3-1
d_gene: TRBD2
abundance: few
j_gene: TRBJ2-2

CDR3nt: TGTGCCAGCAGTTTTAGGGGGGGCTATGGCTACACCTTC
CDR3aa: CASSFRGGYGYTF
v_gene: TRBV12-3/TRBV12-4
d_gene: NA
abundance: NA
j_gene: TRBJ1-2

CDR3nt: TGTGCCAGCAGCCAAGGACCTAAAACAGGGCCATCAGGAAACACCATATATTTT
CDR3aa: CASSQGPKTGPSGNTIYF
v_gene: TRBV14
d_gene: NA
abundance: few
j_gene: TRBJ1-3

CDR3nt: TGTGCCAGCAGCTTCCTACAGGCAAACGAGCAGTACTTC
CDR3aa: CASSFLQANEQYF
v_gene: TRBV5-5
d_gene: NA
abundance: NA
j_gene: TRBJ2-7

CDR3nt: TGTGCCAGCAGTATGAGACTTACCCCGGCGGATGAGCAGTTCTTC
CDR3aa: CASSMRLTPADEQFF
v_gene: TRBV25-1
d_gene: NA
abundance: many
j_gene: TRBJ2-1

CDR3nt: TGTGCCAGCAGCCACGCCTTAGCGCGAACCGGGGAGCTGTTTTTT
CDR3aa: CASSHALARTGELFF
v_gene: TRBV4-2
d_gene: NA
abundance: NA
j_gene: TRBJ2-2

CDR3nt: TGTGCCAGCTCCTCCGGGGCCCCATATGGCTACACCTTC
CDR3aa: CASSSGAPYGYTF
v_gene: TRBV6-1
d_gene: NA
abundance: few
j_gene: TRBJ1-2

CDR3nt: TGTGCCAGCAGTCCAGGGGGGTTTTCCTCCTACACCATATATTTT
CDR3aa: CASSPGGFSSYTIYF
v_gene: TRBV12-3/TRBV12-4
d_gene: TRBD1
abundance: NA
j_gene: TRBJ1-3